Below, 19 T cell receptor beta chains from the same sample are listed, as sequenced in a study of CD8 T cells in ankylosing spondylitis. TCRdb ran MiXCR on the 5' RACE reads and lists one entry per CDR3 protein. The data show 250,000 to 400,000 distinct CDR3 sequences, 11% seen once. Sequencing input: blood, either unsorted or a sorted T cell fraction (not recorded which). The receptor source for this set is a female donor with ankylosing spondylitis or in good health (not recorded which).

V is TRBV11-2 and J is TRBJ1-2; 7 bases map to TRBD1. Trimming removed 2 bases from V and 4 bases from J; junction bases left unmatched: 4. This CDR3 is built from 14 residues. Germline V lookup: CDR1 SGHAT, CDR2 FQNNGV. The DNA for the CDR3 is TGTGCCAGCAGCTTATTGGGGACAGTCTATGGCTACACCTTC. It specifies CASSLLGTVYGYTF.

In its sample, this clonotype was seen many times. The chain joins TRBV9 to TRBJ2-2; possibly TRBD1 or TRBD2 for D (5 bases each). Germline CDR1 reads SGDLS; CDR2 reads YYNGEE. This CDR3 has 15 amino acids. The V and J ends lost 5 bases and 7 bases respectively, with 18 bases between them. The CDR3 bases are TGTGCCAGCAGTGACGGGACCACCCCTGGCGGGGAGCTGTTTTTT. Encoded protein: CASSDGTTPGGELFF.

V is TRBV3-1 and J is TRBJ1-2; TRBD1 is a possible D gene (5 bases). V gave up 0 bases and J gave up 4 bases, with 24 bases separating them. Germline V gene sequence: CDR1 LGHDT, CDR2 YNNKEL (reference sequence). CDR3 length equals 19 residues. The CDR3 spells CASSQDRGRGSSPIYGYTF. The CDR3, as DNA: TGTGCCAGCAGCCAAGATAGGGGCCGGGGCTCTTCCCCCATCTATGGCTACACCTTC.

This clonotype was observed at least ten times. This chain connects TRBV20-1 to TRBJ2-1; D gene ambiguous. CDR1 and CDR2 from the germline V gene are DFQATT and SNEGSKA (reference sequence). Trimming left V 3 bases short and J 3 bases short, with 3 bases between. The CDR3 runs 11 residues. The CDR3 sequence is CSASDYNEQFF. CDR3 bases: TGCAGTGCTAGTGACTACAATGAGCAGTTCTTC.

V is TRBV6-5 and J is TRBJ2-3; D uncertain. Germline V gene lookup returns CDR1 MNHEY and CDR2 SVGAGI. Trimming shortened V by 4 bases and J by 0 bases, and 11 bases separated the two germline ends. The length of the CDR3 is 15 residues. CDR3 nucleotide sequence: TGTGCCAGCAGTTCCTTAAAGGGTAGCACAGATACGCAGTATTTT. It specifies CASSSLKGSTDTQYF.

This clonotype was seen repeatedly, ten times or more. This chain connects TRBV20-1 to TRBJ2-1; unclear D gene. Germline CDR1 and CDR2: DFQATT and SNEGSKA (reference sequence). The CDR3 is 14 residues long. Trimming stripped 5 bases from V and 1 base from J, with 12 bases between. The CDR3 DNA is TGCAGTGCTCTCTCGGCTCCTTCCTACAATGAGCAGTTCTTC. Translation: CSALSAPSYNEQFF.

This clonotype was detected many times. The chain uses TRBV29-1 and TRBJ2-2; 13 bases agree with TRBD2. Per germline, CDR1 SQVTM and CDR2 ANQGSEA. The CDR3 covers 17 residues. V was clipped by 6 bases and J by 3 bases; unmatched bases: 10. The CDR3 spells CSVATSGRASYTGELFF. The CDR3 DNA reads as TGCAGCGTCGCCACTAGCGGGAGGGCCTCGTACACCGGGGAGCTGTTTTTT.

To note about this clonotype: A read error may produce the germline difference seen at one junction end. The J gene is TRBJ1-5, the V gene TRBV6-1; 7 nucleotides match TRBD1. The CDR3 has 15 amino acids. From germline, CDR1 is MNHNS and CDR2 SASEGT. Here the CDR3 DNA reads TGTACCAGCCAAAGGGCACAGGGGATAGGACAGCCCCAGCATTTT. Amino acid sequence: CTSQRAQGIGQPQHF.

This clonotype was counted between two and nine times. The rearrangement uses TRBV6-2 or TRBV6-3 and TRBJ2-5; D possibly corresponds to TRBD1 (5 bases). CDR3 length: 16 residues. V was shortened by 6 bases and J by 4 bases, with 21 bases between the two germline ends. The germline V gene encodes CDR1 MNHEY and CDR2 SVGEGT. The CDR3 sequence is CASSPNLDTDRETQYF. In nucleotides, the CDR3 is TGTGCCAGCAGCCCCAATCTTGACACAGACAGAGAGACCCAGTACTTC.

This clonotype has just a few counts. This sequence joins TRBV20-1 and TRBJ2-5; 7 bases map to TRBD1. Germline CDR1 reads DFQATT; CDR2 reads SNEGSKA (reference sequence). The CDR3 contains 14 residues. V lost 3 bases and J lost 5; bases outside the gene matches: 9. CDR3 sequence reads: CSARKPGGPETQYF. CDR3 DNA: TGCAGTGCTAGGAAGCCAGGGGGTCCGGAGACCCAGTACTTC.

This clonotype was counted between two and nine times. This chain joins TRBV20-1 and TRBJ2-1; 14 nucleotides align to TRBD2. Germline V gene sequence: CDR1 DFQATT, CDR2 SNEGSKA (reference sequence). Trimming removed 6 bases from V and 8 bases from J; junction bases left unmatched: 9. The CDR3 has 15 amino acids. Here the CDR3 reads CSAPGGLAGVDEQFF. The CDR3 region has the DNA TGCAGTGCCCCCGGGGGACTAGCGGGAGTAGATGAGCAGTTCTTC.

This clonotype showed up many times. The chain couples TRBV4-2 to TRBJ2-6; D is unresolved. In germline, CDR1 is LGHNA, CDR2 YNFKEQ. CDR3 length: 15 residues. V lost 0 bases to trimming and J lost 2 bases, with 5 bases between them. The CDR3 DNA reads as TGTGCCAGCAGCCAAGACCCCACTGGGGCCAACGTCCTGACTTTC. Its protein is CASSQDPTGANVLTF.

This clonotype was recorded a few times. The chain employs TRBV3-1 and TRBJ2-7, with 7 nucleotides matching TRBD2. Germline V gives CDR1 LGHDT, CDR2 YNNKEL (reference sequence). This CDR3 has 15 amino acids. With 0 bases clipped from V and 1 base from J, the junction kept 3 bases outside the gene matches. The CDR3 DNA follows: TGTGCCAGCAGCCAAGACGGGGGGTATTCCTACGAGCAGTACTTC. This codes for CASSQDGGYSYEQYF.

The CDR3 DNA is TGTGCCAGCAGTTTCCTAGCGGGAGAGACTAACGAGCAGTACTTC. This codes for CASSFLAGETNEQYF. The chain links TRBV2 to TRBJ2-7; 10 bases line up with TRBD2. In germline, CDR1 is SNHLY, CDR2 FYNNEI. The length of the CDR3 is 15 residues. The V and J ends lost 5 bases and 5 bases, in that order; junction bases with no gene match: 9.

Concerning this clonotype itself: A read error may be the cause here, since a much bigger clone is one base away. The chain employs TRBV4-1 and TRBJ2-1, with D possibly matching TRBD2 (5 bases). V lost 4 bases to trimming and J lost 0 bases, with 13 bases between them. CDR1 and CDR2 (germline): MGHRA, YSYEKL. This CDR3 comprises 16 residues. The CDR3 sequence is CASSPSLANSYNEQFF. CDR3 DNA sequence: TGCGCCAGCAGCCCATCCTTAGCGAACTCCTACAATGAGCAGTTCTTC.

This chain joins TRBV30 and TRBJ1-2; 8 bases map to TRBD1. Looked up from germline, CDR1 is GTSNPN and CDR2 is SVGIG (reference sequence). The CDR3 is 12 residues long. The junction had 5 bases not matched to a gene; V was cut back by 7 bases and J by 4 bases. The CDR3 DNA is TGTGCCTTACAGGGGGGTAGCTATGGCTACACCTTC. The encoded protein is CALQGGSYGYTF.

This clonotype has at least ten counts. This chain uses TRBV7-9 with TRBJ2-7; 9 bases fit TRBD2. The length of the CDR3 is 17 residues. Germline lookup yields CDR1 SEHNR and CDR2 FQNEAQ (reference sequence). V dropped 2 bases and J dropped 5; count of bases not matched to a gene: 13. The CDR3 DNA is TGTGCCAGCAGCTTAATCGGTGCGGGAGGGCTGAGGAACGAGCAGTACTTC. Translating gives CASSLIGAGGLRNEQYF.

This rearrangement joins TRBV14 to TRBJ1-2, with a tentative D call TRBD1 (6 bases). The CDR3 is made up of 14 amino acids. Trimming took 4 bases from V and 3 from J, leaving 12 bases between them. From germline, CDR1 is SGHDN and CDR2 FVKESK. In DNA form, the CDR3 reads TGTGCCAGCAGCCCGATTGCAGGGGACTATGGCTACACCTTC. Translation gives CASSPIAGDYGYTF.

This clonotype was seen at least ten times. V gene TRBV5-1 combines with J gene TRBJ1-6, with D maybe TRBD1 (5 bases). V shed 3 bases and J shed 8 bases, with 15 bases lying between them. CDR3 length: 15 residues. Germline V gene lookup returns CDR1 SGHRS and CDR2 YFSETQ. The CDR3 nucleotides read TGCGCCAGCAGCTGGGACGTCGGGGGGGATTCACCCCTCCACTTT. It is translated as CASSWDVGGDSPLHF.